Listed below are T cell receptor beta chains from one sample, sequenced in a study of CD8 T cells in ankylosing spondylitis. TCRdb re-analysed the 5' RACE reads in MiXCR, keeping a single row per CDR3 protein. The sample lists 250,000 or so distinct CDR3 sequences, around 10% occurring once. Sequencing was performed on blood, either unsorted or a sorted T cell fraction (not recorded which). The receptors here all came from a male donor with ankylosing spondylitis or in good health (not recorded which). CDR3s include the opening cysteine and the closing phenylalanine or tryptophan. A D gene is named only where the DNA matches it firmly. Size is omitted from some rows. Given values are once, few, many or a class for expanded clones.

d_gene	v_gene	abundance	j_gene	CDR3aa	CDR3nt
NA	TRBV5-1	many	TRBJ1-2	CASSLGPEDYGYTF	TGCGCCAGCAGCTTGGGGCCGGAAGACTATGGCTACACCTTC
TRBD2	TRBV11-1	few	TRBJ2-7	CASSLESVSGSQRYEQYF	TGTGCCAGCAGCTTAGAAAGTGTTAGCGGGAGTCAGCGCTACGAGCAGTACTTC
NA	TRBV5-1	many	TRBJ2-1	CASSLGEVDYNEQFF	TGCGCCAGCAGCTTGGGTGAGGTTGATTACAATGAGCAGTTCTTC
NA	TRBV15	many	TRBJ1-1	CATSREQTQNTEAFF	TGTGCCACCAGCAGAGAACAGACCCAGAACACTGAAGCTTTCTTT
NA	TRBV10-3	few	TRBJ2-7	CAISASGSASEQYF	TGTGCCATCAGTGCGTCCGGCTCGGCGTCCGAGCAGTACTTC
TRBD2	TRBV2	NA	TRBJ2-3	CASSERRWRGKSTDTQYF	TGTGCCAGCAGTGAACGGAGGTGGCGGGGGAAAAGCACAGATACGCAGTATTTT
NA	TRBV14	few	TRBJ1-4	CASSQEGAANEKLFF	TGTGCCAGCAGCCAAGAGGGGGCGGCTAATGAAAAACTGTTTTTT
NA	TRBV9	many	TRBJ2-1	CASSAGGEEQFF	TGTGCCAGCAGCGCTGGGGGCGAAGAGCAGTTCTTC
TRBD2	TRBV3-1	few	TRBJ2-5	CASSSRTSGNFQETQYF	TGTGCCAGCAGCAGTAGAACTAGCGGGAACTTCCAAGAGACCCAGTACTTC
NA	TRBV3-1	NA	TRBJ2-5	CASSQRTGTWAETQYF	TGTGCCAGCAGCCAGCGTACCGGGACCTGGGCAGAGACCCAGTACTTC
TRBD2	TRBV29-1	few	TRBJ2-1	CSVDAGLVGNEQFF	TGCAGCGTTGACGCGGGACTAGTCGGCAATGAGCAGTTCTTC
TRBD2	TRBV5-5	many	TRBJ2-3	CASGGGLDTQYF	TGTGCCAGCGGCGGGGGGTTGGATACGCAGTATTTT
NA	TRBV29-1	many	TRBJ1-1	CGLGGQNTEAFF	TGCGGCTTAGGGGGACAGAACACTGAAGCTTTCTTT
NA	TRBV20-1	many	TRBJ2-1	CSASWVAGTSYDNEQFF	TGCAGTGCTAGTTGGGTTGCCGGGACCTCCTATGACAATGAGCAGTTCTTC
NA	TRBV10-1	few	TRBJ2-3	CASSVAPATDTQYF	TGCGCCAGCAGTGTGGCACCCGCCACAGATACGCAGTATTTT
NA	TRBV7-6	few	TRBJ1-2	CASSLAVGDASYTF	TGTGCCAGCAGCTTAGCGGTCGGGGATGCAAGCTACACCTTC
NA	TRBV5-6	many	TRBJ2-1	CASSLGLQEVNEQFF	TGTGCCAGCAGCTTGGGACTGCAGGAGGTAAATGAGCAGTTCTTC
NA	TRBV25-1	many	TRBJ2-5	CASSEYPASGEETQYF	TGTGCCAGCAGTGAATATCCAGCGTCGGGGGAAGAGACCCAGTACTTC
NA	TRBV29-1	many	TRBJ2-1	CSVEDLADNEQFF	TGCAGCGTTGAAGATTTAGCGGACAATGAGCAGTTCTTC
NA	TRBV5-1	many	TRBJ2-4	CASSSHRAGDIQYF	TGCGCCAGCAGCTCCCACAGGGCCGGCGACATTCAGTACTTC
NA	TRBV12-3/TRBV12-4	many	TRBJ2-1	CASSLGPGNEQFF	TGTGCCAGCAGTTTAGGCCCCGGCAATGAGCAGTTCTTC
TRBD2	TRBV27	few	TRBJ2-5	CASSPPRLAGWETQYF	TGTGCCAGCAGTCCGCCGAGACTAGCCGGCTGGGAGACCCAGTACTTC
NA	TRBV29-1	many	TRBJ2-2	CSASPGQNTGELFF	TGCAGCGCCTCCCCGGGACAGAACACCGGGGAGCTGTTTTTT
NA	TRBV5-1	many	TRBJ2-2	CASSLDIIRGELFF	TGCGCCAGCAGCTTGGATATAATTCGGGGGGAGCTGTTTTTT